Presented here are 4 T cell receptor beta chains from one specimen sequenced in a study of identical twins. Using its own MiXCR run on the 5' RACE reads, TCRdb lists one record per CDR3 protein. The sample lists roughly 250,000 distinct CDR3 sequences, over 11% seen once, with 8.8% in the top ten. Sequencing used memory (CD45RO+) T cells sorted from blood. The receptors derive from a woman aged 18-29 years in good health.

This clonotype was counted only a few times. The V gene is TRBV3-1, the J gene TRBJ1-2; a possible D gene is TRBD1 (5 bases). CDR1 and CDR2 from the germline V gene are LGHDT and YNNKEL (reference sequence). There are 16 residues in the CDR3. Trimming removed 4 bases from V and 9 bases from J, with 24 bases in between. CDR3 in DNA: TGTGCCAGCAGCCTCCGGACTGGGACTCATCCTCGCCGCTACACCTTC. Amino acids: CASSLRTGTHPRRYTF.

This clonotype was observed a handful of times. The V and J genes are TRBV30 and TRBJ2-5; D might be TRBD1 (5 bases). CDR3 length: 13 residues. V was trimmed by 3 bases and J by 5 bases, leaving 13 bases between them. Germline CDR1 and CDR2: GTSNPN and SVGIG (reference sequence). Here the CDR3 DNA reads TGTGCCTGGAGCGTGCAGGGTGCCGAGACCCAGTACTTC. The encoded protein is CAWSVQGAETQYF.

The chain links TRBV6-4 to TRBJ2-3; 7 bases are shared with TRBD1. With 3 bases clipped from V and 6 bases from J, the junction kept 9 bases outside the gene matches. Germline V gives CDR1 MRHNA, CDR2 SNTAGT. The CDR3 length is 15 residues. This chain's CDR3 is CASSEEGASGDTQYF. The CDR3 region has the DNA TGTGCCAGCAGTGAAGAGGGGGCCTCGGGCGATACGCAGTATTTT.

The CDR3 loop reads CASSWARGGPHEQYF. CDR3 nucleotide sequence: TGTGCCAGCAGTTGGGCTCGGGGGGGCCCCCACGAGCAGTACTTC. The chain has TRBV12-3 or TRBV12-4 and TRBJ2-7; 8 positions agree with TRBD2. The CDR3 has 15 residues. Germline trimming cut 4 bases from V and 5 bases from J; bases unmatched to any gene: 10.